Shown below are 18 T cell receptor beta chains from a single sample sequenced in a study of cytomegalovirus exposure and HLA in healthy donors. Clones were sequenced by immunoSEQ multiplex PCR, and TCRdb holds only the in-frame ones, with some missing. The table includes about 160,000 clones, around 82% detected once. The sample taken for sequencing was PBMCs. The source is a man aged 30-40 years in good health and CMV-seropositive.

The chain recombines TRBV11-2 with TRBJ2-5; 7 positions match TRBD2. V lost 5 bases, J lost 3 bases, and 18 bases stayed unmatched. This CDR3 comprises 18 residues. Per germline, CDR1 SGHAT and CDR2 FQNNGV. Here the CDR3 DNA reads TGTGCCAGCAGCCATCGTAATATCCCCCGGGCGGGAGAAGAGACCCAGTACTTC. Amino acids: CASSHRNIPRAGEETQYF.

This chain connects TRBV27 to TRBJ2-1, with TRBD1 identical over 9 bases. Germline V gene lookup returns CDR1 MNHEY and CDR2 SMNVEV (reference sequence). The junction had 7 bases not matched to a gene; V was cut back by 2 bases and J by 5 bases. CDR3 length: 16 residues. The CDR3 region is CASSLLGQGPDNEQFF. For the CDR3, the DNA is TGTGCCAGCAGTTTACTCGGACAGGGGCCGGACAATGAGCAGTTCTTC.

This clone was detected only once. CDR3 loop: CASSIEPDTQYF. Here the CDR3 DNA reads TGTGCCAGTAGTATCGAGCCAGATACGCAGTATTTT. The genes are TRBV19 and TRBJ2-3; no clear D gene. This CDR3 region has 12 residues. Looked up from germline, CDR1 is LNHDA and CDR2 is SQIVND (reference sequence). The V end lost 3 bases, the J end lost 4 bases, and 5 bases lay between the germline ends.

This clone appeared a single time. The rearrangement links TRBV5-6 to TRBJ1-2; TRBD1 matches at 8 bases. Unmatched junction bases numbered 6, after V lost 4 bases and J lost 4 bases. CDR1 is SGHDT, CDR2 YYEEEE, per germline. This CDR3 spans 14 amino acids. The CDR3 DNA reads as TGTGCCAGCAGCACCGGGACAGGACTCTATGGCTACACCTTC. Translated: CASSTGTGLYGYTF.

In this sample, this clone turned up once. This chain joins TRBV7-2 and TRBJ2-7, with 7 bases lining up with TRBD1. Unmatched junction bases numbered 10, after V lost 3 bases and J lost 2 bases. CDR1 is SGHTA, CDR2 FQGNSA, per germline. The CDR3 is made up of 16 amino acids. CDR3 sequence: CASSLVGDSRTYEQYF. In nucleotides, the CDR3 is TGTGCCAGCAGCTTGGTAGGGGACAGCCGGACCTACGAGCAGTACTTC.

This sequence joins TRBV7-3 and TRBJ2-6, with 8 bases aligning to TRBD1. The CDR3 runs to 17 residues. Losses at the gene ends were 6 bases for V and 2 bases for J; bases not matched to a gene: 9. CDR1 and CDR2 (germline): SGHTA, FQGTGA. The CDR3 here is CASSQGALTPGANVLTF. The CDR3 DNA follows: TGTGCCAGCAGTCAGGGGGCGCTTACCCCTGGGGCCAACGTCCTGACTTTC.

V and J are TRBV5-1 and TRBJ1-6; D unclear. The V gene's germline CDR1 is SGHRS and CDR2 YFSETQ. The length of the CDR3 is 16 residues. V was cut by 0 bases and J by 0 bases, with 7 bases left in between. The chain's CDR3 is CASSLEGSSYNSPLHF. The CDR3 DNA reads TGCGCCAGCAGCTTGGAAGGGAGCTCCTATAATTCACCCCTCCACTTT.

This clone was seen just once. This chain links TRBV18 with TRBJ2-7; TRBD2 matches 9 bases. Germline V gene sequence: CDR1 KGHSH, CDR2 LQKENI. CDR3 length: 14 residues. Trimming cost V 3 bases and J 3 bases; bases outside gene matches: 3. The CDR3 spells CASSPGGGGYEQYF. Here the CDR3 DNA reads TGTGCCAGCTCACCGGGCGGGGGGGGCTACGAGCAGTACTTC.

The CDR3 sequence is CASSPGTGSGQPQHF. CDR3 DNA: TGTGCCAGCAGCCCCGGGACAGGTTCGGGTCAGCCCCAGCATTTT. The chain joins TRBV7-2 to TRBJ1-5, with 8 bases aligning to TRBD1. Germline CDR1 and CDR2: SGHTA and FQGNSA. This CDR3 region has 15 residues. V gave up 5 bases and J gave up 6 bases; unmatched junction bases: 9.

The chain combines TRBV4-1 with TRBJ2-3; 8 bases agree with TRBD2. This CDR3 is built from 17 residues. J was trimmed by 5 bases and V by 1 base; bases with no gene match: 11. Germline loops: CDR1 MGHRA, CDR2 YSYEKL. CDR3 DNA: TGCGCCAGCAGCCAAGTGTACGGGGGGGTACAAGTAGATACGCAGTATTTT. This encodes CASSQVYGGVQVDTQYF.

V and J are TRBV5-4 and TRBJ1-1, with D tentatively TRBD1 (6 bases). The CDR3 sequence is 14 residues long. Trimming took 9 bases from V and 2 from J, leaving 17 bases between them. Germline V lookup: CDR1 SGHNT, CDR2 YYREEE (reference sequence). This CDR3 reads CATEPGQENTEAFF. In DNA, the CDR3 is TGTGCCACCGAACCGGGACAAGAAAACACTGAAGCTTTCTTT.

In its sample, this clone was seen once. The chain combines TRBV28 with TRBJ2-4; D may be TRBD2 (5 bases). This CDR3 contains 15 residues. Per the germline V gene, CDR1 is MDHEN and CDR2 is SYDVKM. Trimming pared 6 bases from V and 1 base from J, leaving 13 bases between. The CDR3 reads CASREPEGAKNIQYF. CDR3 nucleotide sequence: TGTGCCAGCAGGGAGCCCGAGGGTGCCAAAAACATTCAGTACTTC.

The chain has TRBV4-2 and TRBJ2-7; D might be TRBD1 (5 bases). The CDR3 loop spans 15 amino acids. V was trimmed by 1 base and J by 5 bases, leaving 15 bases between them. The germline gives CDR1 LGHNA, CDR2 YNFKEQ. In nucleotides, the CDR3 is TGTGCCAGCAGCCAAGGGGCAGGGTCTCCCCACGAGCAGTACTTC. This encodes CASSQGAGSPHEQYF.

The sample holds one count of this clone. The chain has TRBV15 and TRBJ2-7, with 7 positions matching TRBD2. The CDR3 spans 15 residues. The V gene end was trimmed by 3 bases and the J gene end by 3 bases; junction bases not matched to a gene: 8. Germline CDR1 reads LNHNV; CDR2 reads YYDKDF (reference sequence). The CDR3 reads CATSSTNGGYYEQYF. The CDR3 nucleotides are TGTGCCACCAGCAGCACTAACGGGGGGTACTACGAGCAGTACTTC.

This sequence joins TRBV6-5 and TRBJ2-7; possible D gene TRBD2, 6 bases. Germline-derived CDR1 and CDR2 are MNHEY and SVGAGI. The ends were cut back, 2 bases at V and 5 bases at J, with 13 bases in the middle. This CDR3 is built from 14 residues. CDR3 bases: TGTGCCAGCAGTTACGGGGCTTCGGGGGACGAGCAGTACTTC. Protein product: CASSYGASGDEQYF.

The chain recombines TRBV5-1 with TRBJ1-1; 10 nucleotides agree with TRBD1. CDR3 length: 16 amino acids. The germline V gene has CDR1 SGHRS and CDR2 YFSETQ. The J segment lost 0 bases and the V segment lost 7 bases, leaving 9 bases of the junction unmatched. CDR3 residues: CASLRGTGALNTEAFF. The CDR3, as DNA: TGCGCCAGCCTCCGAGGGACAGGGGCGTTGAACACTGAAGCTTTCTTT. The full variable domain, in which reference TRBV5-1 and TRBJ1-1 provide the parts outside the CDR3, is KAGVTQTPRYLIKTRGQQVTLSCSPISGHRSVSWYQQTPGQGLQFLFEYFSETQRNKGNFPGRFSGRQFSNSRSEMNVSTLELGDSALYLCASLRGTGALNTEAFFGQGTRLTVV.

The chain links TRBV6-5 to TRBJ2-5; perhaps TRBD1 as D (6 bases). The CDR3 is 13 residues long. CDR1 MNHEY and CDR2 SVGAGI come from the germline V gene. With 1 base removed from V and 5 bases from J, the gap between germline ends came to 8 bases. This CDR3 is CASSYFRGETQYF. CDR3 nucleotides: TGTGCCAGCAGTTACTTCAGGGGTGAGACCCAGTACTTC.

In DNA, the CDR3 is TGTGCCAGACGTGGACTAGCGGGTTACCAAGAGACCCAGTACTTC. Translated, it gives CARRGLAGYQETQYF. This chain links TRBV2 with TRBJ2-5; 11 bases agree with TRBD2. With V trimmed by 9 bases and J by 0 bases, 6 bases remained unmatched. Per the germline V gene, CDR1 is SNHLY and CDR2 is FYNNEI. CDR3 size: 15 residues.